Listed here are 9 T cell receptor beta chains from one sample, sequenced in a study of CD8+ T cells in alopecia areata. cDNA serving as the sequencing template came from extracted, reverse transcribed RNA. Sequencing used immunoSEQ multiplex PCR; TCRdb keeps in-frame clones, though not all of them. The table includes some 170,000 clones, about 66% detected once. The sequencing used CD8+ T cells sorted from blood, collected at week 0. The receptors stem from a human donor with alopecia areata.

This chain links TRBV15 with TRBJ2-5; 10 bases align to TRBD2. CDR3 size: 17 residues. Germline V gene sequence: CDR1 LNHNV, CDR2 YYDKDF (reference sequence). Germline trimming cut 8 bases from V and 2 bases from J; bases unmatched to any gene: 14. CDR3 coding DNA: TGTGCCACCCGCACCCCACCAGGACTAGCGGATCAAGAGACCCAGTACTTC. Translating it yields CATRTPPGLADQETQYF.

The V gene is TRBV27, the J gene TRBJ1-1, with no clear D. The germline CDR1 and CDR2 sequences are MNHEY and SMNVEV (reference sequence). The CDR3 length is 13 residues. Trimming took 8 bases from V and 0 from J, leaving 10 bases between them. In DNA form, the CDR3 reads TGTGCCAGCGGGTCTGCCGTGAACACTGAAGCTTTCTTT. It encodes CASGSAVNTEAFF.

The genes are TRBV4-1 and TRBJ1-2; the D gene is possibly TRBD1 (6 bases). Trimming took 0 bases from V and 1 from J, leaving 15 bases between them. From germline, CDR1 is MGHRA and CDR2 YSYEKL. The CDR3 has 17 residues. The CDR3, as DNA: TGCGCCAGCAGCCAAGATCCGGACAGTCTCTTTAACTATGGCTACACCTTC. It is translated as CASSQDPDSLFNYGYTF.

This chain uses TRBV27 with TRBJ2-1; D not resolved. The V end was cut by 1 base, the J end by 0 bases, with 13 bases between. The CDR3 spans 17 residues. Germline V gene sequence: CDR1 MNHEY, CDR2 SMNVEV (reference sequence). This CDR3 reads CASSLWVSASSYNEQFF. Written as DNA, the CDR3 is TGTGCCAGCAGTTTATGGGTTTCGGCGAGCTCCTACAATGAGCAGTTCTTC.

The chain carries TRBV15 and TRBJ1-1; a weak D match, TRBD1 (5 bases). Germline CDR1 and CDR2: LNHNV and YYDKDF (reference sequence). The CDR3 covers 13 residues. V was clipped by 5 bases and J by 6 bases, with 13 bases between them. This CDR3 reads CATSVEQGAEAFF. The CDR3 coding sequence is TGTGCCACCAGCGTCGAGCAGGGTGCTGAAGCTTTCTTT.

Details on this clone: At the DNA level, this CDR3 is encoded by other sequences in the same sample as well. The chain couples TRBV29-1 to TRBJ1-1; D not certain. Germline V gene data show CDR1 as SQVTM and CDR2 as ANQGSEA. The V and J ends lost 4 bases and 1 base respectively, with 1 base between them. This CDR3 has 10 amino acids. The CDR3 protein is CSVANTEAFF. The CDR3 DNA sequence: TGCAGCGTTGCGAACACTGAAGCTTTCTTT.

The gene calls are TRBV29-1 and TRBJ2-3, with D tentatively TRBD2 (6 bases). The CDR3 totals 16 residues. Trimming removed 4 bases at V and 4 bases at J, with 21 bases between. The germline V gene encodes CDR1 SQVTM and CDR2 ANQGSEA. The DNA for the CDR3 is TGCAGCGTTGTAAGAGTCGGGTCGGCGGGGCCAGATACGCAGTATTTT. This codes for CSVVRVGSAGPDTQYF.

This rearrangement joins TRBV7-8 to TRBJ1-2, with D unresolved. Trimming took 4 bases from V and 4 from J, leaving 7 bases between them. This CDR3 is 12 amino acids long. Germline values: CDR1 SGHVS, CDR2 FQNEAQ. CDR3 nucleotides: TGTGCCAGCAGCTCCGGGTCCTATGGCTACACCTTC. Protein: CASSSGSYGYTF.

The rearrangement uses TRBV2 and TRBJ1-1; TRBD1 agrees at 7 bases. Germline V CDR1 and CDR2: SNHLY, FYNNEI. With 9 bases clipped from V and 0 bases from J, the junction kept 13 bases outside the gene matches. The length of the CDR3 is 16 residues. The CDR3 spells CARRGGEGDMNTEAFF. For the CDR3, the DNA is TGTGCCAGGAGAGGGGGCGAAGGGGATATGAACACTGAAGCTTTCTTT.